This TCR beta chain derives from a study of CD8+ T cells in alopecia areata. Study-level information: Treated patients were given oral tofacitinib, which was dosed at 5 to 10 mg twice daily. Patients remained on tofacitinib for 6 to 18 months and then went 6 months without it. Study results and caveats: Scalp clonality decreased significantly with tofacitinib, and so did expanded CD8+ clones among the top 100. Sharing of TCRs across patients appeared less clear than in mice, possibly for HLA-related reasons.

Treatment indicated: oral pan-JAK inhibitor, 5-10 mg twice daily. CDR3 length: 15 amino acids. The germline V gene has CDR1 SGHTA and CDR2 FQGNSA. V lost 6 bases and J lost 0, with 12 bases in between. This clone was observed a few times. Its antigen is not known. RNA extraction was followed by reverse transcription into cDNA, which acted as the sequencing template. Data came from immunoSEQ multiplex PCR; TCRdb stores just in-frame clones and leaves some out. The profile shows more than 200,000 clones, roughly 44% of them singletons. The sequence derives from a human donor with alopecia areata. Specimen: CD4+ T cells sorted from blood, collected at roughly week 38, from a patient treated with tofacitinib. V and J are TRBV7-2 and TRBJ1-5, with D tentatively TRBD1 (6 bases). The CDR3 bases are TGTGCCAGCAGTCGGGACACCAGTAGCAATCAGCCCCAGCATTTT. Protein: CASSRDTSSNQPQHF.